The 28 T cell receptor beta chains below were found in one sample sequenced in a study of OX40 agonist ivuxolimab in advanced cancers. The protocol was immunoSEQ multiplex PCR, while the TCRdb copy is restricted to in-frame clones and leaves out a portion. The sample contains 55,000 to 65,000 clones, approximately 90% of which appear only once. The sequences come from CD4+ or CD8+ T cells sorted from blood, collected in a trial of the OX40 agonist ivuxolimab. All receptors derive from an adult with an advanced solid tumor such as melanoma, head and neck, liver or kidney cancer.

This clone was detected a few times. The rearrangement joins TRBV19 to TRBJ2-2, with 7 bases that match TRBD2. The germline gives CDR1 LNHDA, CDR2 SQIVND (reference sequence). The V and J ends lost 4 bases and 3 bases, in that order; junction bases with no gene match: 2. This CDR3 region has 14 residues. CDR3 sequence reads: CASSSSGYTGELFF. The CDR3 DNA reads TGTGCCAGTAGTAGTAGCGGGTACACCGGGGAGCTGTTTTTT.

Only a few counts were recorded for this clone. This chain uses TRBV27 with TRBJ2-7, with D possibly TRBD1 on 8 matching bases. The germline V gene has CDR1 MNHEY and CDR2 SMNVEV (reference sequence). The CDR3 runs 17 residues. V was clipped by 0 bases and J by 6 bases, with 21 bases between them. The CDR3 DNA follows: TGTGCCAGCAGTTTATCCCCAGGGGGCGGGGGTTTGAGCGAGCAGTACTTC. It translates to CASSLSPGGGGLSEQYF.

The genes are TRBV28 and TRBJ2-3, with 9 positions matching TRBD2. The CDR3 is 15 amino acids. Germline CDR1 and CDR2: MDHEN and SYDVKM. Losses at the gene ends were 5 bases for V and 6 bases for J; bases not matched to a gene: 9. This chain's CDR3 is CASSKPTSGADTQYF. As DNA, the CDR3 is TGTGCCAGCAGTAAACCGACTAGCGGAGCGGATACGCAGTATTTT.

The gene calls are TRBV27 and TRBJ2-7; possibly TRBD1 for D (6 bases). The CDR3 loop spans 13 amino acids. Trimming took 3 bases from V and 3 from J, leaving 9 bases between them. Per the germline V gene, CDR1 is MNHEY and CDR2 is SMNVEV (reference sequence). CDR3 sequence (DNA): TGTGCCAGCAGTTTGGACAGCTACTACGAGCAGTACTTC. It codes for CASSLDSYYEQYF.

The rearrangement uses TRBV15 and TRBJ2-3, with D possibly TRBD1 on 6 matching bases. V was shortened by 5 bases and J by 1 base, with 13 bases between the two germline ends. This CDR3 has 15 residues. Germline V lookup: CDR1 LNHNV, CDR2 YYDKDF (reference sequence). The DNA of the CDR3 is TGTGCCACCAGCCGACGGACAGCAGGCACAGATACGCAGTATTTT. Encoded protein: CATSRRTAGTDTQYF.

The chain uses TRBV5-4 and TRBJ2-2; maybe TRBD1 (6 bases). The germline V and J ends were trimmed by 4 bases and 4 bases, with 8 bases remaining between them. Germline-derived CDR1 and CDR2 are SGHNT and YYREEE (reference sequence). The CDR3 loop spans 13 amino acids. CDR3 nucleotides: TGTGCCAGCAGCCTGGACAGCACCGGGGAGCTGTTTTTT. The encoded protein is CASSLDSTGELFF.

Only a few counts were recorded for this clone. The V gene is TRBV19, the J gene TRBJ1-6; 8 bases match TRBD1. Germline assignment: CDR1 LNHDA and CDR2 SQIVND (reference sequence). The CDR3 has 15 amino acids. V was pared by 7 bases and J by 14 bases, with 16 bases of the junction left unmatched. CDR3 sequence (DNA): TGTGCCAGTACCCAGTGGGGGACAGGCGCTGCGGCCCTCCACTTT. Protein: CASTQWGTGAAALHF. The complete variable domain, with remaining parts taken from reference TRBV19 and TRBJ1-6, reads DGGITQSPKYLFRKEGQNVTLSCEQNLNHDAMYWYRQDPGQGLRLIYYSQIVNDFQKGDIAEGYSVSREKKESFPLTVTSAQKNPTAFYLCASTQWGTGAAALHFGNGTRLTVT.

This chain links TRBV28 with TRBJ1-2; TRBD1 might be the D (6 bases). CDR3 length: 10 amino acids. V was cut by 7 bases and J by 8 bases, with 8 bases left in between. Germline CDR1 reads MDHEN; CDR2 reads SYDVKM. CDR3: CASKRGGYTF. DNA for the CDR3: TGTGCCAGCAAAAGGGGGGGCTACACCTTC.

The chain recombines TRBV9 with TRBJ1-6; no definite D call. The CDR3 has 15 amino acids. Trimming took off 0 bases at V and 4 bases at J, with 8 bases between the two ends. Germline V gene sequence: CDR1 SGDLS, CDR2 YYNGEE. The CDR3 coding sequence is TGTGCCAGCAGCGTAGGGGCCGGTTATAATTCACCCCTCCACTTT. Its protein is CASSVGAGYNSPLHF.

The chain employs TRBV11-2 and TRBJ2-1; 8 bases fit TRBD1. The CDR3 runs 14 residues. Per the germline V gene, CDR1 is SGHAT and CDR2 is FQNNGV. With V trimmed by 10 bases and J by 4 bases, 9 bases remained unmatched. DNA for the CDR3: TGTGCCACGCGACAGGGGCCCACGTACAATGAGCAGTTCTTC. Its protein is CATRQGPTYNEQFF.

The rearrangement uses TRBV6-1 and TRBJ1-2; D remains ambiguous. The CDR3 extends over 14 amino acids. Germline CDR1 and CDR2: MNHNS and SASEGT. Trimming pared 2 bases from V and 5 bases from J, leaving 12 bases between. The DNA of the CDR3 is TGTGCCAGCAGTGAACCCGGGATCCTATATGGCTACACCTTC. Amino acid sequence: CASSEPGILYGYTF.

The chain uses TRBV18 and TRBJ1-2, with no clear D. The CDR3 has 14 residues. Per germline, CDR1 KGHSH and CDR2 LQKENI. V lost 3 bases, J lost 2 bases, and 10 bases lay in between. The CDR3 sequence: CASSPSTENYGYTF. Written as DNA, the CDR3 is TGTGCCAGCTCACCGTCTACGGAGAACTATGGCTACACCTTC.

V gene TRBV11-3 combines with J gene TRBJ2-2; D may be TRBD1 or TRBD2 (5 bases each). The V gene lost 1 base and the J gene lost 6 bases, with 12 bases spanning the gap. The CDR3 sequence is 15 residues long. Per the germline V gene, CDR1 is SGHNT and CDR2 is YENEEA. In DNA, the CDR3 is TGTGCCAGCAGCTTAGGAGGGGCAGCACCCGGGGAGCTGTTTTTT. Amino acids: CASSLGGAAPGELFF.

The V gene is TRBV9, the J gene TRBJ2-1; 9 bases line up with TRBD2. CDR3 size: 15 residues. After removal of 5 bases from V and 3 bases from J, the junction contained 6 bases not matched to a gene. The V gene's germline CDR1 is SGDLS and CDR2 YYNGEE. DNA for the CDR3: TGTGCCAGCAGTCTAGCGGGACCAATCTACAATGAGCAGTTCTTC. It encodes CASSLAGPIYNEQFF.

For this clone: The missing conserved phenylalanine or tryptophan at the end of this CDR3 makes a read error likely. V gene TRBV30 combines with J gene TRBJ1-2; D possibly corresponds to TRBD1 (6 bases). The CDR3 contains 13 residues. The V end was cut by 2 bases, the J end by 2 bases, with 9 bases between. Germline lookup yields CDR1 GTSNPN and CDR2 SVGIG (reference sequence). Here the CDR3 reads CAWSPTGNYGYTV. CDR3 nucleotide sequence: TGTGCCTGGAGTCCCACAGGGAACTATGGCTACACCGTC.

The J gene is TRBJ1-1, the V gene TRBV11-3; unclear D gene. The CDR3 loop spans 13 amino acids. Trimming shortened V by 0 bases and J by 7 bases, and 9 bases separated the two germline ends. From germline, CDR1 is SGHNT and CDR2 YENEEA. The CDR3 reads CASSLDGQLEAFF. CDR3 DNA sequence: TGTGCCAGCAGCTTAGATGGGCAGCTTGAAGCTTTCTTT.

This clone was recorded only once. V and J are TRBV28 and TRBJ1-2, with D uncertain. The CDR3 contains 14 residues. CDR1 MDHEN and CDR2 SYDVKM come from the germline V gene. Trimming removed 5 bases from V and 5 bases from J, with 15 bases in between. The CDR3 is CASSLPGPKYGYTF. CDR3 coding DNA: TGTGCCAGCAGTCTACCAGGTCCGAAGTATGGCTACACCTTC.

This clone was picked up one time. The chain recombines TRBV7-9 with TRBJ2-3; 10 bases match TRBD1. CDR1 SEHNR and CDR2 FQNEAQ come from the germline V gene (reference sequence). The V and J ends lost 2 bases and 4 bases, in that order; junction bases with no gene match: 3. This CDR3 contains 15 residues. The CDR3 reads CASSLRGQGADTQYF. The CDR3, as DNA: TGTGCCAGCAGCTTACGCGGACAGGGGGCAGATACGCAGTATTTT.

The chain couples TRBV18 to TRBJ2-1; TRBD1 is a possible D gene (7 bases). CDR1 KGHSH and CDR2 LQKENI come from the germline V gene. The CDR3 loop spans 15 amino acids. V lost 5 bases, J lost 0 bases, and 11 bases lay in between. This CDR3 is CASSAGQNSYNEQFF. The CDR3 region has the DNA TGTGCCAGCTCAGCGGGACAGAACTCCTACAATGAGCAGTTCTTC.

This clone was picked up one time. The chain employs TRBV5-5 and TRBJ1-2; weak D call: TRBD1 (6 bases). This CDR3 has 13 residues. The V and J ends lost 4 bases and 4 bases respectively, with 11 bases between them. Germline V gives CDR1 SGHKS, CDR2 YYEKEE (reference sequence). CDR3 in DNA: TGTGCCAGCAGCCCAGGGGATTTCTATGGCTACACCTTC. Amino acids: CASSPGDFYGYTF.

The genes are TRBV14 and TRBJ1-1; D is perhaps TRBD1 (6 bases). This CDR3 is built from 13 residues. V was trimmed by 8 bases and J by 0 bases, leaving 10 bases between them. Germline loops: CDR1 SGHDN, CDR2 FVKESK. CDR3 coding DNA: TGTGCCAGCTCCCGGGACATGAACACTGAAGCTTTCTTT. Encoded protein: CASSRDMNTEAFF.

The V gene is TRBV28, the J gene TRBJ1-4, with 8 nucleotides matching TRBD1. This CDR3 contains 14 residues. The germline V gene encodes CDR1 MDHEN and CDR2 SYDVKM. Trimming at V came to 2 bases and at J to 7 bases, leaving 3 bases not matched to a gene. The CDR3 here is CASSLRQGAEKLFF. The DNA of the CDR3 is TGTGCCAGCAGTTTAAGGCAGGGGGCTGAAAAACTGTTTTTT.

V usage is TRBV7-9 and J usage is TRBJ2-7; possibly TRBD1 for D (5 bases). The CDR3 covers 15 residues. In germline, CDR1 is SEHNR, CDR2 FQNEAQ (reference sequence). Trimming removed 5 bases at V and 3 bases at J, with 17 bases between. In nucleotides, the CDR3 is TGTGCCAGCAGCCCACTCGGTGCCCAGGGCTACGAGCAGTACTTC. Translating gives CASSPLGAQGYEQYF.

The CDR3 DNA sequence: TGTGCCAGCAGCTTACAGTTTGGGAATAATGAAAAACTGTTTTTT. Encoded protein: CASSLQFGNNEKLFF. V usage is TRBV7-2 and J usage is TRBJ1-4; D gene ambiguous. In germline, CDR1 is SGHTA, CDR2 FQGNSA. This CDR3 region has 15 residues. Trimming stripped 2 bases from V and 4 bases from J, with 11 bases between.

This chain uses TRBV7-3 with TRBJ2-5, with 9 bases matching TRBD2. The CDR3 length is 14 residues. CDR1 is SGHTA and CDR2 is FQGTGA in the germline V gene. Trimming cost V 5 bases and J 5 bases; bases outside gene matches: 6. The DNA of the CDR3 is TGTGCCAGCAGCCCAGTAGCGGGAGCGGAGACCCAGTACTTC. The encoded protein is CASSPVAGAETQYF.

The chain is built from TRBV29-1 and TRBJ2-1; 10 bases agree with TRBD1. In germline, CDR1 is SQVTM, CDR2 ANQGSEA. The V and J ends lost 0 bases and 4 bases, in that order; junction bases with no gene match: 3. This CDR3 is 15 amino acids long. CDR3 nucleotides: TGCAGCGTTGAAGATAGGGACAGGGGATACAATGAGCAGTTCTTC. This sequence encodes CSVEDRDRGYNEQFF.

The CDR3 protein is CASSQGILEPGELFF. The CDR3 nucleotides are TGCGCCAGCAGTCAAGGCATTTTGGAGCCCGGGGAGCTGTTTTTT. The rearrangement uses TRBV23-1 and TRBJ2-2; no reliable D call. TRBV23-1 is annotated as an ORF whose role is uncertain. V lost 2 bases and J lost 6, with 13 bases in between. This CDR3 region has 15 residues.

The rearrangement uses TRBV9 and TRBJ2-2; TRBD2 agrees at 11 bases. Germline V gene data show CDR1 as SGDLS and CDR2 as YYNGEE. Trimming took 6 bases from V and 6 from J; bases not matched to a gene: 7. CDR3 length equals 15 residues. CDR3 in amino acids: CASKELAGASGELFF. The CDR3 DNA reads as TGTGCCAGCAAAGAACTAGCGGGAGCCTCCGGGGAGCTGTTTTTT.